There are a few counts of the clone carrying this T cell receptor (beta chain). Its specificity is unknown. The data are from a study of blood T cells in healthy people across ages. General study findings and limits: Per million T cells, TCR beta diversity dropped about linearly as age rose. TCR beta diversity was tightly associated with the proportion of naive T cells.

This CDR3 region has 13 residues. V gave up 3 bases and J gave up 8 bases, with 11 bases separating them. Per the germline V gene, CDR1 is MDHEN and CDR2 is SYDVKM. Primed by a sample-barcoded 5' primer and a J-beta primer mix, a second PCR proceeded for about 7 to 11 cycles. TCRdb fed the 5' RACE reads into MiXCR, producing one record per CDR3 protein. There are 600,000 to 1,000,000 distinct CDR3 sequences in the sample; 20% to 30% occur only once, and approximately 4% lies in the top ten. This sample also belongs to another study, concerning T cells of mothers and their children.

The receptor was isolated from a boy younger than 18 in good health. The sequencing input was blood. The chain has TRBV28 and TRBJ2-1; D is unclear. The chain's CDR3 is CASSLSNRYEQFF. CDR3 nucleotides: TGTGCCAGCAGTTTGTCAAACCGGTATGAGCAGTTCTTC.